This entry is about one TCR beta chain. Germline V lookup: CDR1 KGHDR, CDR2 SFDVKD. V was clipped by 2 bases and J by 5 bases; unmatched bases: 8. CDR3 size: 17 residues. Per the original data handling: Quantification of nucleated cells was approximated via reference gene primer amplification. The protocol was immunoSEQ multiplex PCR, while the TCRdb copy is restricted to in-frame clones and leaves out a portion. V, J and clone size are taken as reported in that table, and D and trimming were inferred from the DNA itself. Among around 97,000 clones listed, over 75% were seen once. This record belongs to a study of blood T cell repertoires in COVID-19. Study information: COVID-19 samples, acute and convalescent, were from the United States, Italy and Spain. PBMCs, B-cell-depleted T cells, or T cells provided the cDNA or gDNA that made up the material.

Sequencing was done on a sample of peripheral blood. This chain connects TRBV24-1 to TRBJ2-1; TRBD1 aligns across 10 bases. The source of this sequence is a human donor in a cohort sampled during active COVID-19. Written as DNA, the CDR3 is TGTGCCACCAGTGATTGGGTCCCGGGACAGGGGAACAATGAGCAGTTCTTC. Its translation: CATSDWVPGQGNNEQFF.